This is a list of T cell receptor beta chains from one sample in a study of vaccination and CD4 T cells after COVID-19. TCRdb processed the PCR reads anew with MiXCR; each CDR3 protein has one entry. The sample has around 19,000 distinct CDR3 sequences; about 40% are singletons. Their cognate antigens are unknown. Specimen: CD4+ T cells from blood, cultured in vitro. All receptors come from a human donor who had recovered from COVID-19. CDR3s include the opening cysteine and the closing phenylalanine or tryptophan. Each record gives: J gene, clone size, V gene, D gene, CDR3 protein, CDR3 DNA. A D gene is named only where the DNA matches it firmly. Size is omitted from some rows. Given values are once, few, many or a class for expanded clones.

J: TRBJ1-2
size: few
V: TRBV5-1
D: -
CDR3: CASSLSTGTGYGYTF
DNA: TGCGCCAGCAGCTTGTCTACAGGGACGGGCTATGGCTACACCTTC

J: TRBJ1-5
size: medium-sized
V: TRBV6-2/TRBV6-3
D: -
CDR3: CASSYSTDTQPQHF
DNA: TGTGCCAGCAGTTACTCGACAGACACTCAGCCCCAGCATTTT

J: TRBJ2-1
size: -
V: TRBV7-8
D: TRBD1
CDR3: CASSFFGTGGGNEQFF
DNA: TGTGCCAGCAGTTTTTTCGGGACAGGGGGCGGGAATGAGCAGTTCTTC

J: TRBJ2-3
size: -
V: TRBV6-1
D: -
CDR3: CASRLGGTSATDTQYF
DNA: TGTGCCAGCAGGCTCGGCGGGACAAGCGCCACAGATACGCAGTATTTT

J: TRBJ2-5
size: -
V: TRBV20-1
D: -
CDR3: CSARYSANGGPWVTETQYF
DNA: TGCAGTGCTAGATACTCAGCAAATGGAGGGCCCTGGGTGACAGAGACCCAGTACTTC

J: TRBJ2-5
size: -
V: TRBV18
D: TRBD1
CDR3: CASSRQGAQETQYF
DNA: TGTGCCAGCTCACGACAGGGGGCCCAAGAGACCCAGTACTTC

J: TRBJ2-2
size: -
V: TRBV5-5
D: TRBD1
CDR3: CASSAPDRGETGELFF
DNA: TGTGCCAGCAGCGCACCGGACAGGGGGGAGACCGGGGAGCTGTTTTTT

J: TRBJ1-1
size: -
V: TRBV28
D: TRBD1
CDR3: CASSLETGGRRAFF
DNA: TGTGCCAGCAGTTTGGAGACAGGGGGCCGTCGAGCTTTCTTT

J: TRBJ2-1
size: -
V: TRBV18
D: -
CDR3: CASSPRFYEQFF
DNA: TGTGCCAGCTCACCACGCTTCTATGAGCAGTTCTTC

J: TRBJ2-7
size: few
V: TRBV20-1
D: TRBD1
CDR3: CSVYGQGSRKDEQYF
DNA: TGCAGTGTCTACGGACAGGGCTCCAGAAAGGACGAGCAGTACTTC

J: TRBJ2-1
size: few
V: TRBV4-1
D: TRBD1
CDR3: CASSQPFGRGRDQGYNEQFF
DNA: TGCGCCAGCAGCCAGCCTTTTGGCAGGGGGCGCGACCAGGGCTACAATGAGCAGTTCTTC

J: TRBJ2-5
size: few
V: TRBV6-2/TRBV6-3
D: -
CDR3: CASSSGRGNRGRETQYF
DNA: TGTGCCAGCAGCTCAGGTCGCGGGAACCGGGGTAGAGAGACCCAGTACTTC

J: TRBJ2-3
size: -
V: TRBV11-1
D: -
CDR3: CASSPGLSADTQYF
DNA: TGTGCCAGCAGCCCCGGACTCTCCGCAGATACGCAGTATTTT

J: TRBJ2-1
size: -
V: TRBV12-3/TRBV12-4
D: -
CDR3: CASSTGTDNEQFF
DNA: TGTGCCAGCAGTACCGGGACCGACAATGAGCAGTTCTTC

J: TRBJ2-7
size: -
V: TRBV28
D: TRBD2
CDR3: CASSFSGSRYEQYF
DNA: TGTGCCAGCAGCTTTAGCGGGAGTAGGTACGAGCAGTACTTC

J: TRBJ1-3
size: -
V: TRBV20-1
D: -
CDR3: CSATASSGNTIYF
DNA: TGCAGTGCTACAGCCAGCTCTGGAAACACCATATATTTT

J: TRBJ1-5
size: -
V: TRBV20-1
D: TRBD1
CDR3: CSASEGAKQPQHF
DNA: TGCAGTGCTAGCGAGGGGGCGAAACAGCCCCAGCATTTT

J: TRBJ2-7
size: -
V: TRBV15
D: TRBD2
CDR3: CATSREGASGTYEQYF
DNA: TGTGCCACCAGCAGAGAAGGGGCTAGCGGGACCTACGAGCAGTACTTC

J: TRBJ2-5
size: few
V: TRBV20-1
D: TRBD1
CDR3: CSAEGQGSETQYF
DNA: TGCAGTGCCGAAGGACAGGGGAGCGAGACCCAGTACTTC

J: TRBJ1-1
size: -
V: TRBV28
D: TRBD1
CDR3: CASSLGGTGSTEAFF
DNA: TGTGCCAGCAGCCTAGGCGGGACAGGGTCTACCGAAGCTTTCTTT

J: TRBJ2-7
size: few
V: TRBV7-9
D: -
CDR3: CASSLYGGQSVEQYF
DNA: TGTGCCAGCAGCTTATACGGGGGGCAATCGGTTGAGCAGTACTTC

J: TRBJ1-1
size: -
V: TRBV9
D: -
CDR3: CASSVDQGSRTEAFF
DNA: TGTGCCAGCAGCGTAGATCAGGGAAGTCGAACTGAAGCTTTCTTT

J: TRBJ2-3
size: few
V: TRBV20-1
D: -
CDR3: CSAVDSTFSTDTQYF
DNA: TGCAGTGCTGTCGACTCCACGTTCAGCACAGATACGCAGTATTTT

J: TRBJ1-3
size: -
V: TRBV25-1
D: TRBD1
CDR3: CASSERQGAGNTIYF
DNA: TGTGCCAGCAGTGAACGACAGGGGGCAGGAAACACCATATATTTT

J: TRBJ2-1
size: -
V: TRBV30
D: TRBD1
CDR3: CAWRGGQGVSSYNEQFF
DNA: TGTGCCTGGAGAGGGGGACAGGGCGTGAGCTCCTACAATGAGCAGTTCTTC